A single sample is the source of the 24 T cell receptor beta chains below, sequenced in a study of blood T cells in healthy people across ages. A sample-barcoded 5' primer and a J-beta primer mix were used in a second PCR of about 6 to 11 cycles. TCRdb re-called the 5' RACE reads with MiXCR, one entry per CDR3 protein. The repertoire holds some 1.5 million distinct CDR3 sequences, with 28% as singletons. Specimen: blood. Source of these receptors: a woman aged 25 to 45 in good health.

CDR3 sequence reads: CASSGGQGRPGANVLTF. The CDR3, as DNA: TGTGCCAGCAGTGGGGGACAGGGGAGGCCTGGGGCCAACGTCCTGACTTTC. The chain joins TRBV28 to TRBJ2-6, with 10 positions matching TRBD1. The CDR3 is 17 amino acids. Germline loops: CDR1 MDHEN, CDR2 SYDVKM. Unmatched junction bases numbered 6, after V lost 5 bases and J lost 2 bases.

This clonotype was counted only a few times. The V and J genes are TRBV7-9 and TRBJ1-2; 9 bases match TRBD1. The trim removed 5 bases at V and 4 bases at J, leaving 8 bases unmatched. From germline, CDR1 is SEHNR and CDR2 FQNEAQ (reference sequence). The CDR3 spans 15 residues. The CDR3 nucleotides read TGTGCCAGCAGCCCACAGGGGGCGCGCGGCTATGGCTACACCTTC. It codes for CASSPQGARGYGYTF.

This chain joins TRBV7-9 and TRBJ1-1, with TRBD1 matching over 10 bases. The CDR3 loop spans 14 amino acids. Germline V gene sequence: CDR1 SEHNR, CDR2 FQNEAQ (reference sequence). V shed 5 bases and J 8 bases; nucleotides not matched to a gene: 8. DNA for the CDR3: TGTGCCAGCAGCCCCGGGACAGGGGACCTGGAAGCTTTCTTT. Amino acid sequence: CASSPGTGDLEAFF.

A few counts support this clonotype. This chain uses TRBV7-2 with TRBJ2-3; tentative D call: TRBD2 (5 bases). The ends were cut back, 1 base at V and 6 bases at J, with 11 bases in the middle. The CDR3 contains 14 residues. Germline assignment: CDR1 SGHTA and CDR2 FQGNSA. The DNA for the CDR3 is TGTGCCAGCAGCTTAGGAGGGTCAGTGGATACGCAGTATTTT. Translating it yields CASSLGGSVDTQYF.

The chain links TRBV7-2 to TRBJ2-5, with TRBD2 identical over 10 bases. CDR1 SGHTA and CDR2 FQGNSA come from the germline V gene. The CDR3 covers 18 residues. Trimming at V came to 5 bases and at J to 1 base, leaving 13 bases not matched to a gene. The CDR3 region has the DNA TGTGCCAGCAGCCTCGGGACTAGCGAGAGGCGACGCCAAGAGACCCAGTACTTC. Translation gives CASSLGTSERRRQETQYF.

The genes are TRBV6-6 and TRBJ1-2, with 7 nucleotides matching TRBD1. The CDR3 consists of 16 residues. In germline, CDR1 is MNHNY, CDR2 SVGAGI (reference sequence). Trimming cost V 0 bases and J 8 bases; bases outside gene matches: 12. Here the CDR3 DNA reads TGTGCCAGCAGTTACTCGAAGGGGGCGGATCCTGGGGGCTACACCTTC. It yields the protein CASSYSKGADPGGYTF.

This clonotype appeared a few times. V and J are TRBV4-3 and TRBJ2-7, with no clear D. The CDR3 covers 15 residues. The V gene's germline CDR1 is LGHNA and CDR2 YSLEER. V lost 0 bases and J lost 3, with 12 bases in between. CDR3 nucleotide sequence: TGCGCCAGCAGCCAAGATCTCAAGGACGGCTACGAGCAGTACTTC. Protein product: CASSQDLKDGYEQYF.

The chain combines TRBV4-2 with TRBJ2-1; no reliable D call. The germline gives CDR1 LGHNA, CDR2 YNFKEQ. With 0 bases removed from V and 12 bases from J, the gap between germline ends came to 12 bases. The CDR3 sequence is 13 residues long. CDR3 region: CASSQESLLRQFF. As DNA, the CDR3 is TGTGCCAGCAGCCAAGAAAGTCTCCTGAGGCAGTTCTTC.

Details on this clonotype: A much bigger clone sits one base away, suggesting this may be a read error. The chain uses TRBV7-9 and TRBJ2-1; D possibly corresponds to TRBD2 (6 bases). The last part of the DNA fits TRBJ2-7 better; the J call may be wrong. In germline, CDR1 is SEHNR, CDR2 FQNEAQ (reference sequence). This CDR3 has 15 amino acids. The CDR3 DNA reads TGTGCCAGCAGCACGACCCGGGGACTTTACAATGAGCAGTACTTC. Translation gives CASSTTRGLYNEQYF.

This clonotype was counted between two and nine times. V is TRBV5-1 and J is TRBJ2-7; D could derive from TRBD1 or TRBD2 (5 bases each). V was cut by 4 bases and J by 2 bases, with 13 bases left in between. CDR1 and CDR2 (germline): SGHRS, YFSETQ. This CDR3 comprises 14 residues. The CDR3, as DNA: TGCGCCAGCAGCAACCGGGACGGTACCTACGAGCAGTACTTC. Translated, it gives CASSNRDGTYEQYF.

V usage is TRBV5-6 and J usage is TRBJ1-2; D unresolved. Looked up from germline, CDR1 is SGHDT and CDR2 is YYEEEE. Between the trimmed V and J ends, which lost 0 bases and 7 bases, there was a span of 13 bases. CDR3 length: 14 amino acids. CDR3 in amino acids: CASSLGIGSSGYTF. CDR3 DNA: TGTGCCAGCAGCTTGGGCATAGGGTCAAGTGGCTACACCTTC.

The rearrangement uses TRBV6-6 and TRBJ2-1; 12 bases are a match to TRBD2. Germline CDR1 is MNHNY and CDR2 is SVGAGI (reference sequence). V dropped 2 bases and J dropped 6; count of bases not matched to a gene: 5. This CDR3 is built from 16 residues. The CDR3 spells CASSYLAGGPSNEQFF. The CDR3 coding sequence is TGTGCCAGCAGTTACCTAGCGGGGGGGCCTAGCAATGAGCAGTTCTTC.

The CDR3 DNA reads TGCGCCAGCAGCCTAGGGGAGGTTGGACAGCCCCAGCATTTT. This translates into CASSLGEVGQPQHF. This chain connects TRBV4-1 to TRBJ1-5; TRBD1 might be the D (5 bases). V lost 4 bases, J lost 7 bases, and 14 bases lay in between. The CDR3 runs to 14 residues. Germline lookup yields CDR1 MGHRA and CDR2 YSYEKL.

This clonotype has more than one count but fewer than ten. CDR3 coding DNA: TGTGCCAGCAGTTATGACCGGCGAGGGGGCCGAAGTCGTTCACCCCTCCACTTT. Residues: CASSYDRRGGRSRSPLHF. The J gene is TRBJ1-6, the V gene TRBV12-3 or TRBV12-4, with 7 bases fitting TRBD1. The CDR3 consists of 18 residues. The ends lost 4 bases at V and 9 bases at J; junction bases unmatched: 18.

There are a few counts of this clonotype. The rearrangement uses TRBV12-3 or TRBV12-4 and TRBJ2-1; 7 nucleotides match TRBD1. V lost 4 bases and J lost 11; bases outside the gene matches: 11. CDR3 length: 14 amino acids. The CDR3, as DNA: TGTGCCAGCAGTTCACTGAACAGGGGCACCCAGCAGTTCTTC. Amino acid sequence: CASSSLNRGTQQFF.

This clonotype showed up just a few times. The chain combines TRBV25-1 with TRBJ2-1, with 7 positions matching TRBD1. This CDR3 has 15 residues. V shed 4 bases, J shed 4 bases, and the junction held 7 bases outside the gene matches. The germline V gene encodes CDR1 MGHDK and CDR2 SYGVNS. The chain's CDR3 is CASSGQGLRYNEQFF. The CDR3 DNA reads as TGTGCCAGCAGTGGACAGGGATTGCGTTACAATGAGCAGTTCTTC.

V and J are TRBV20-1 and TRBJ2-1; TRBD1 or TRBD2 may be the D gene (5 bases each). V was shortened by 5 bases and J by 4 bases, with 15 bases between the two germline ends. Germline values: CDR1 DFQATT, CDR2 SNEGSKA (reference sequence). The CDR3 consists of 14 residues. CDR3 residues: CSAPGLVGYNEQFF. The CDR3 DNA follows: TGCAGTGCTCCGGGGCTAGTGGGATACAATGAGCAGTTCTTC.

Points on this clonotype: A much larger clone lies a single base off, so this may be a read error. The rearrangement links TRBV5-5 to TRBJ2-7; D assignment may be TRBD1 or TRBD2 (5 bases each). CDR1 is SGHKS, CDR2 YYEKEE, per germline (reference sequence). V was clipped by 7 bases and J by 6 bases, with 17 bases between them. This CDR3 has 13 residues. For the CDR3, the DNA is TGTGCCAGCGGCGTTACTGGGACGGGCGAGCAGTACTTC. Translated: CASGVTGTGEQYF.

This clonotype was detected only a few times. The V call is TRBV7-3, the J call TRBJ2-2; the match to TRBD1 covers 8 bases. The V gene's germline CDR1 is SGHTA and CDR2 FQGTGA. The CDR3 loop spans 16 amino acids. J was trimmed by 0 bases and V by 4 bases; bases with no gene match: 4. CDR3 sequence: CASSSAGGSNTGELFF. The CDR3 DNA reads as TGTGCCAGCAGCTCAGCAGGGGGCTCGAACACCGGGGAGCTGTTTTTT.

CDR3 loop: CASSYGRSEETQYF. CDR3 coding DNA: TGTGCCAGCAGTTACGGCCGGTCAGAAGAGACCCAGTACTTC. The chain couples TRBV6-6 to TRBJ2-5, with D unclear. The germline V gene encodes CDR1 MNHNY and CDR2 SVGAGI (reference sequence). V dropped 2 bases and J dropped 3 bases, with 10 bases sitting between them. This CDR3 is built from 14 residues.

V is TRBV12-5 and J is TRBJ1-3; tentative D call: TRBD1 (6 bases). V was shortened by 1 base and J by 8 bases, with 21 bases between the two germline ends. Germline-derived CDR1 and CDR2 are LGHNT and FRNRAP. The CDR3 sequence is 17 residues long. The CDR3 nucleotides read TGTGCTAGTGGTTTGGCCAGTACCTTCGGGGGCGTCGACACCATATATTTT. Its translation: CASGLASTFGGVDTIYF.

The chain carries TRBV6-4 and TRBJ2-7; 8 bases line up with TRBD2. The CDR3 extends over 13 amino acids. CDR1 and CDR2 from the germline V gene are MRHNA and SNTAGT. The ends lost 3 bases at V and 7 bases at J; junction bases unmatched: 5. Written as DNA, the CDR3 is TGTGCCAGCAGTGAGGCGGGGGGCGCGGAGCAGTACTTC. Residues: CASSEAGGAEQYF.

This clonotype appeared a single time. V gene TRBV20-1 combines with J gene TRBJ2-1; 8 bases map to TRBD1. The germline CDR1 and CDR2 sequences are DFQATT and SNEGSKA (reference sequence). This CDR3 is 16 amino acids long. The J segment lost 12 bases and the V segment lost 8 bases, leaving 24 bases of the junction unmatched. CDR3 protein: CSPGPQGALGLVGQFF. The CDR3 bases are TGCAGTCCGGGTCCTCAGGGGGCGCTAGGGCTAGTTGGGCAGTTCTTC.

V is TRBV7-9 and J is TRBJ1-2; 9 bases line up with TRBD1. Germline values: CDR1 SEHNR, CDR2 FQNEAQ (reference sequence). This CDR3 has 14 amino acids. The V segment lost 10 bases and the J segment 9 bases; nucleotides outside the gene matches: 15. The CDR3 nucleotides read TGTGCCACCCTACCGGGACAGGGACAAAGAAGCTACACCTTC. Translation: CATLPGQGQRSYTF.